This T cell receptor beta chain originates from a study of cytomegalovirus exposure and HLA in healthy donors. Study results and limitations: Later analysis showed most CMV-associated TCR beta chains appearing HLA-restricted.

On this clone itself: Its antigen is not known.

The CDR3 loop spans 16 amino acids. J was trimmed by 5 bases and V by 2 bases; bases with no gene match: 6. Germline V lookup: CDR1 SNHLY, CDR2 FYNNEI. A multiplex PCR was run with 60 Vbeta primers and 13 Jbeta primers. TCRdb's copy holds only in-frame clones and misses some; the assay was immunoSEQ multiplex PCR. This table has 150,000 to 200,000 clones, 70% to 80% appearing once. The rearrangement joins TRBV2 to TRBJ2-5, with 12 bases identical to TRBD2. Sequencing was performed on PBMCs. This receptor was obtained from a woman aged 45 to 65 in good health and CMV-seronegative. The CDR3 nucleotides are TGTGCCAGCAGTGAACTAGCGGGGGGGCCGTCCGAGACCCAGTACTTC. This gives the protein CASSELAGGPSETQYF.